Presented here are 14 T cell receptor beta chains from one specimen sequenced in a study of blood T cells in healthy people across ages (dated by TCRdb to the mid-2010s). The library relied on 5' RACE. Sequencing instrument: Illumina HiSeq 2500. A second PCR of about 7 to 12 cycles was run with a J-beta primer mix and a sample-barcoded 5' primer. TCRdb ran its own pipeline on the public reads, namely fastp trimming at Q25 and MiXCR clone calling, and kept in-frame beta chains. Each entry is one CDR3 protein sequence, shown with its most common DNA and genes. Across this sample there are about 760,000 distinct CDR3 sequences, with more than 55% seen only once. Roughly 24% of the sample is held by the ten biggest clonotypes. Source material: blood. The receptors stem from a man in his forties in good health.

The chain uses TRBV6-5 and TRBJ2-5, with TRBD2 matching 9 bases. Judging by the DNA end, TRBJ2-7 fits better; the J call may be wrong. Germline CDR1 is MNHEY and CDR2 is SVGAGI. The CDR3 spans 15 residues. CDR3 bases: TGTGCCAGCAGTTCCCAGGGACTAGCCACCTACGAGCAGTACTTC. It is translated as CASSSQGLATYEQYF.

The chain combines TRBV27 with TRBJ2-7, with 9 positions matching TRBD2. This CDR3 is 12 amino acids long. CDR1 MNHEY and CDR2 SMNVEV come from the germline V gene (reference sequence). Unmatched junction bases numbered 3, after V lost 6 bases and J lost 6 bases. CDR3 sequence reads: CASRGLAVEQYF. The CDR3 DNA follows: TGTGCCAGCAGGGGACTAGCTGTCGAGCAGTACTTC.

The chain combines TRBV7-9 with TRBJ2-3; D not certain. The CDR3 contains 14 residues. V was clipped by 2 bases and J by 2 bases, with 8 bases between them. Germline V gene lookup returns CDR1 SEHNR and CDR2 FQNEAQ (reference sequence). The CDR3 sequence is CASSLWQTTDTQYF. The CDR3 DNA sequence: TGTGCCAGCAGCTTATGGCAGACCACAGATACGCAGTATTTT.

The genes are TRBV25-1 and TRBJ2-1, with D perhaps given as TRBD1 or TRBD2 (5 bases each). V lost 6 bases, J lost 8 bases, and 20 bases lay in between. The CDR3 loop spans 15 amino acids. Per germline, CDR1 MGHDK and CDR2 SYGVNS. As DNA, the CDR3 is TGTGCCAGCAGAGAGGGACCCCATAGGGTCGATGAGCAGTTCTTC. It codes for CASREGPHRVDEQFF.

V gene TRBV6-5 combines with J gene TRBJ2-7; 13 positions match TRBD2. The germline V gene encodes CDR1 MNHEY and CDR2 SVGAGI. V gave up 4 bases and J gave up 5 bases; unmatched junction bases: 8. The CDR3 runs 16 residues. The CDR3 here is CASSSFGTSGTNEQYF. CDR3 coding DNA: TGTGCCAGCAGTTCCTTCGGGACTAGCGGGACCAACGAGCAGTACTTC.

This clonotype was observed once. The CDR3 coding sequence is TGTGCCAGCAGCAAGACCTTTTCCGGGGGCACAGATACGCAGTATTTT. Protein sequence: CASSKTFSGGTDTQYF. J is TRBJ2-3 and V is TRBV6-1; D is possibly TRBD2 (5 bases). Germline CDR1 reads MNHNS; CDR2 reads SASEGT. Trimming took off 6 bases at V and 1 base at J, with 17 bases between the two ends. The CDR3 covers 16 residues.

This rearrangement joins TRBV5-1 to TRBJ1-2, with 9 bases identical to TRBD1. V lost 5 bases and J lost 8; bases outside the gene matches: 10. The CDR3 totals 14 residues. Germline V gives CDR1 SGHRS, CDR2 YFSETQ. The CDR3 DNA follows: TGCGCCAGCAGGCCGACAGGGGGGAGAAGGGGCTACACCTTC. It is translated as CASRPTGGRRGYTF.

V gene TRBV7-8 combines with J gene TRBJ1-1; D uncertain. Looked up from germline, CDR1 is SGHVS and CDR2 is FQNEAQ. V was clipped by 1 base and J by 1 base, with 13 bases between them. The CDR3 has 16 residues. The CDR3 loop reads CASSLVFMWSNTEAFF. The CDR3 nucleotides are TGTGCCAGCAGCTTAGTCTTTATGTGGTCGAACACTGAAGCTTTCTTT.

The chain couples TRBV15 to TRBJ2-4; possibly TRBD1 for D (6 bases). The CDR3 is 14 amino acids. Germline V gene lookup returns CDR1 LNHNV and CDR2 YYDKDF (reference sequence). The germline V and J ends were trimmed by 4 bases and 5 bases, with 12 bases remaining between them. The CDR3 DNA is TGTGCCACCAGCATCAACAGGGCCCAAAACATTCAGTACTTC. Its protein product is CATSINRAQNIQYF. Using reference TRBV15 and TRBJ2-4 for the parts outside the CDR3, the full variable domain is DAMVIQNPRYQVTQFGKPVTLSCSQTLNHNVMYWYQQKSSQAPKLLFHYYDKDFNNEADTPDNFQSRRPNTSFCFLDIRSPGLGDTAMYLCATSINRAQNIQYFGAGTRLSVL.

CDR3 region: CASSPQLTGELFF. CDR3 bases: TGTGCCAGCAGCCCTCAATTGACCGGGGAGCTGTTTTTT. The chain combines TRBV28 with TRBJ2-2; no reliable D call. CDR3 length: 13 residues. CDR1 MDHEN and CDR2 SYDVKM come from the germline V gene. Trimming shortened V by 6 bases and J by 5 bases, and 10 bases separated the two germline ends.

This clonotype showed up just a few times. V and J are TRBV7-2 and TRBJ2-7; D is unclear. The CDR3 totals 12 residues. Trimming shortened V by 3 bases and J by 7 bases, and 10 bases separated the two germline ends. CDR1 and CDR2 from the germline V gene are SGHTA and FQGNSA. The CDR3 reads CASSFSYNEQYF. In DNA, the CDR3 is TGTGCCAGCAGCTTCTCCTACAATGAGCAGTACTTC.

The chain couples TRBV18 to TRBJ2-7, with D possibly being TRBD2 (5 bases). Germline V gene sequence: CDR1 KGHSH, CDR2 LQKENI. The CDR3 has 13 amino acids. V was pared by 5 bases and J by 1 base, with 9 bases between. The CDR3 is CASSGGPSYEQYF. In DNA, the CDR3 is TGTGCCAGCTCAGGAGGTCCGTCCTACGAGCAGTACTTC.

The chain carries TRBV7-2 and TRBJ2-7, with 16 nucleotides matching TRBD2. This CDR3 spans 16 amino acids. Per the germline V gene, CDR1 is SGHTA and CDR2 is FQGNSA. With 5 bases clipped from V and 2 bases from J, the junction kept 3 bases outside the gene matches. The CDR3 sequence: CASSIGTSGRAYEQYF. Written as DNA, the CDR3 is TGTGCCAGCAGCATCGGGACTAGCGGGAGGGCCTACGAGCAGTACTTC. Looking up the rest from reference TRBV7-2 and TRBJ2-7 gives the full variable domain: GAGVSQSPSNKVTEKGKDVELRCDPISGHTALYWYRQSLGQGLEFLIYFQGNSAPDKSGLPSDRFSAERTGGSVSTLTIQRTQQEDSAVYLCASSIGTSGRAYEQYFGPGTRLTVT.

The gene calls are TRBV7-3 and TRBJ2-3; TRBD1 matches 9 bases. CDR1 and CDR2 (germline): SGHTA, FQGTGA. V was clipped by 5 bases and J by 0 bases; unmatched bases: 12. The CDR3 runs 18 residues. The CDR3 DNA sequence: TGTGCCAGCAGCCTCCGGGCCGGGACAGGGATTAGCACAGATACGCAGTATTTT. It specifies CASSLRAGTGISTDTQYF.